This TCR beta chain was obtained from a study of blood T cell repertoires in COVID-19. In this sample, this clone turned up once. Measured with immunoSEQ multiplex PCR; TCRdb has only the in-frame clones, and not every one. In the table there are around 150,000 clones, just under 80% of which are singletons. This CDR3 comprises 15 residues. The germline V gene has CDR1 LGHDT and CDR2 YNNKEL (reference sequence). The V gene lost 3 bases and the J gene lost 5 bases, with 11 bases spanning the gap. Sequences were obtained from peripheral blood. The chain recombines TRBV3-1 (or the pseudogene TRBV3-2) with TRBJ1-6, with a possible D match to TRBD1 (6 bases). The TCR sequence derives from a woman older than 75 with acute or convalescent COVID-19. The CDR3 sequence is CASSQTGENNSPLHF. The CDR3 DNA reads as TGTGCCAGCAGCCAGACAGGCGAGAATAATTCACCCCTCCACTTT.